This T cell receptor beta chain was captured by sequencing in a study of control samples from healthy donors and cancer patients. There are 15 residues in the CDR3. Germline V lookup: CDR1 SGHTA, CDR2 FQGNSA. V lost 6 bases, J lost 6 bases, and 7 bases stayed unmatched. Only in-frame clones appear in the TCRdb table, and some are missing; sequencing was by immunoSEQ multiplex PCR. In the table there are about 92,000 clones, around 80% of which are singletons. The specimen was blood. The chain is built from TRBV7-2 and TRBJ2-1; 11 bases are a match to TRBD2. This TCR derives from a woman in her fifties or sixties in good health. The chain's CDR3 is CASSIAGGPLNEQFF. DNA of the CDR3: TGTGCCAGCAGTATAGCGGGAGGGCCCCTCAATGAGCAGTTCTTC.